The 20 T cell receptor beta chains in this list originate from one sample, sequenced in a study of shared clonotypes between healthy human individuals (dated by TCRdb to 2018 to 2020). The library was prepared using the immunoSEQ multiplex PCR assay. This is the immuneACCESS table as TCRdb keeps it, with only in-frame sequences that have V and J called. A part of the clones is gone; compared with another copy, unresolved V genes explain less than half, and the rest is unexplained. Within this sample are around 600,000 clones, with 98% of them counted one time only. 0.3% of the sample belongs to the ten largest clones. CD8 naive samples consisted of CD45RO-negative cells that were positively selected for CCR7, yielding a CD45RA+CCR7+ population without TemRA cells. Sequencing was carried out using naive CD8+ T cells sorted from blood. This sample's cell subset or site label indicates: CD45RA+CCR7+. These receptors came from a man between 25 and 39 years old in good health.

This chain links TRBV29-1 with TRBJ2-7, with D maybe TRBD1 (5 bases). CDR3 size: 12 residues. Trimming took off 1 base at V and 6 bases at J, with 10 bases between the two ends. From germline, CDR1 is SQVTM and CDR2 ANQGSEA. The CDR3 loop is CSVEGGAAEQYF. The DNA for the CDR3 is TGCAGCGTTGAAGGTGGGGCGGCCGAGCAGTACTTC.

The rearrangement joins TRBV6-6 to TRBJ2-1; weak D call: TRBD2 (6 bases). This CDR3 spans 13 amino acids. V dropped 5 bases and J dropped 5 bases, with 10 bases sitting between them. The germline CDR1 and CDR2 sequences are MNHNY and SVGAGI (reference sequence). The CDR3 DNA sequence: TGTGCCAGCAGTCCGGGACTGAACAATGAGCAGTTCTTC. Its protein is CASSPGLNNEQFF.

This chain links TRBV28 with TRBJ1-4; TRBD1 matches 7 bases. V lost 5 bases, J lost 15 bases, and 15 bases stayed unmatched. Germline V gene lookup returns CDR1 MDHEN and CDR2 SYDVKM. The CDR3 consists of 14 residues. The CDR3 nucleotides read TGTGCCAGCAGTGATCTGGGACAGCCTTTTGGGGTGTTTTTT. Translating gives CASSDLGQPFGVFF.

This rearrangement joins TRBV6-1 to TRBJ2-7; D perhaps matches TRBD1 (6 bases). Trimming cost V 7 bases and J 5 bases, with 15 bases left between them. The germline V gene encodes CDR1 MNHNS and CDR2 SASEGT. The CDR3 totals 13 residues. The CDR3 loop is CASTPLGADEQYF. Here the CDR3 DNA reads TGTGCCAGCACCCCGCTGGGGGCCGACGAGCAGTACTTC.

V gene TRBV5-6 combines with J gene TRBJ2-7; a weak D match, TRBD2 (5 bases). V gave up 4 bases and J gave up 5 bases, with 13 bases separating them. CDR3 length: 13 amino acids. Per germline, CDR1 SGHDT and CDR2 YYEEEE. The DNA for the CDR3 is TGTGCCAGCAGCCTACGGGGATTCGACGAGCAGTACTTC. This sequence encodes CASSLRGFDEQYF.

This chain connects TRBV29-1 to TRBJ2-7; D possibly matches TRBD1 or TRBD2 (5 bases each). The V gene's germline CDR1 is SQVTM and CDR2 ANQGSEA. V gave up 5 bases and J gave up 4 bases, with 27 bases separating them. The CDR3 totals 17 residues. For the CDR3, the DNA is TGCAGCGTTTTCGGTCTAGCCGGGGCAGGCAATTTTTACGAGCAGTACTTC. This codes for CSVFGLAGAGNFYEQYF.

V gene TRBV25-1 combines with J gene TRBJ2-3; either TRBD1 or TRBD2 may supply D (5 bases each). Germline V gene data show CDR1 as MGHDK and CDR2 as SYGVNS. V lost 4 bases to trimming and J lost 4 bases, with 18 bases between them. The CDR3 sequence is 16 residues long. The CDR3 DNA reads as TGTGCCAGCAGTGGGGACGCTTCCCTCAGGGCAGATACGCAGTATTTT. Translated: CASSGDASLRADTQYF.

The chain recombines TRBV18 with TRBJ2-1; TRBD2 might be the D (5 bases). The length of the CDR3 is 15 residues. Per the germline V gene, CDR1 is KGHSH and CDR2 is LQKENI. V was pared by 4 bases and J by 6 bases, with 16 bases between. This CDR3 is CASSLIPDGGNEQFF. The CDR3, as DNA: TGTGCCAGCTCACTAATCCCTGATGGAGGCAATGAGCAGTTCTTC.

V and J are TRBV5-1 and TRBJ2-2; D remains ambiguous. The CDR3 consists of 14 residues. V shed 5 bases and J shed 5 bases, with 13 bases lying between them. Germline V gives CDR1 SGHRS, CDR2 YFSETQ. Here the CDR3 DNA reads TGCGCCAGCAGTCCTCTCATTGGAACCGGGGAGCTGTTTTTT. Encoded protein: CASSPLIGTGELFF.

The rearrangement uses TRBV27 and TRBJ1-2, with D possibly matching TRBD1 (6 bases). Trimming took off 5 bases at V and 8 bases at J, with 21 bases between the two ends. The CDR3 runs to 15 residues. Germline assignment: CDR1 MNHEY and CDR2 SMNVEV (reference sequence). CDR3 DNA sequence: TGTGCCAGCAGTCCGGAGGGGGATAGGCTTAGGGGCTACACCTTC. This gives the protein CASSPEGDRLRGYTF.

This clone occurred once. The genes are TRBV7-3 and TRBJ2-5; tentatively, D is TRBD2 (5 bases). Germline-derived CDR1 and CDR2 are SGHTA and FQGTGA. The CDR3 length is 15 residues. The ends were cut back, 5 bases at V and 5 bases at J, with 18 bases in the middle. The CDR3 protein is CASSLHPTEEETQYF. The CDR3 DNA follows: TGTGCCAGCAGCCTACATCCCACGGAGGAGGAGACCCAGTACTTC.

In its sample, this clone was seen once. The chain recombines TRBV13 with TRBJ2-3, with 9 bases lining up with TRBD1. The CDR3 totals 15 residues. Trimming cost V 5 bases and J 6 bases; bases outside gene matches: 9. From germline, CDR1 is PRHDT and CDR2 FYEKMQ (reference sequence). This CDR3 is CASSKGQGIRDTQYF. The DNA of the CDR3 is TGTGCCAGCAGCAAGGGACAGGGAATTAGGGATACGCAGTATTTT. The whole variable domain, remainder taken from reference TRBV13 and TRBJ2-3, is AAGVIQSPRHLIKEKRETATLKCYPIPRHDTVYWYQQGPGQDPQFLISFYEKMQSDKGSIPDRFSAQQFSDYHSELNMSSLELGDSALYFCASSKGQGIRDTQYFGPGTRLTVL.

The chain joins TRBV28 to TRBJ2-5; 8 nucleotides align to TRBD1. The V gene's germline CDR1 is MDHEN and CDR2 SYDVKM. The V gene end was trimmed by 5 bases and the J gene end by 5 bases; junction bases not matched to a gene: 16. This CDR3 comprises 17 residues. CDR3 loop: CASSKTQPRGREETQYF. The CDR3 DNA follows: TGTGCCAGCAGTAAGACCCAGCCCAGGGGGCGCGAGGAGACCCAGTACTTC.

This chain links TRBV7-2 with TRBJ1-5, with D uncertain. Trimming pared 5 bases from V and 5 bases from J, leaving 22 bases between. The germline gives CDR1 SGHTA, CDR2 FQGNSA. The CDR3 is 17 amino acids. The DNA for the CDR3 is TGTGCCAGCAGCCAAGGGCGAGGGCCCGGCAGTGATCAGCCCCAGCATTTT. Its protein is CASSQGRGPGSDQPQHF.

The chain is built from TRBV18 and TRBJ2-7; TRBD1 might be the D (5 bases). The CDR3 length is 13 residues. Germline CDR1 reads KGHSH; CDR2 reads LQKENI. Trimming removed 5 bases at V and 2 bases at J, with 10 bases between. CDR3: CASSTGSPYEQYF. CDR3 nucleotide sequence: TGTGCCAGCTCAACAGGTTCCCCCTACGAGCAGTACTTC.

On this clone itself: This sample also contains other DNA sequences that code for the same CDR3. The V call is TRBV11-2, the J call TRBJ2-1; no clear D gene. Germline V gene lookup returns CDR1 SGHAT and CDR2 FQNNGV. With 1 base removed from V and 2 bases from J, the gap between germline ends came to 3 bases. CDR3 length: 13 amino acids. The CDR3 DNA follows: TGTGCCAGCAGCTTAGGTCCCTACAATGAGCAGTTCTTC. It yields the protein CASSLGPYNEQFF.

The chain links TRBV30 to TRBJ1-1; D call uncertain. Trimming took off 7 bases at V and 1 base at J, with 10 bases between the two ends. CDR3 length: 12 residues. CDR1 GTSNPN and CDR2 SVGIG come from the germline V gene (reference sequence). CDR3 amino acids: CAFQGENTEAFF. CDR3 coding DNA: TGTGCCTTCCAAGGAGAGAACACTGAAGCTTTCTTT.

CDR3 region: CASSDRGKSNTEAFF. The CDR3, as DNA: TGTGCCAGCAGTGATCGTGGAAAATCCAACACTGAAGCTTTCTTT. The genes are TRBV2 and TRBJ1-1; D call uncertain. This CDR3 comprises 15 residues. V was clipped by 3 bases and J by 2 bases, with 13 bases between them. Germline CDR1 is SNHLY and CDR2 is FYNNEI.

The chain uses TRBV6-6 and TRBJ2-1; weak D call: TRBD1 (5 bases). The CDR3 runs 12 residues. The V gene lost 2 bases and the J gene lost 10 bases, with 9 bases spanning the gap. CDR1 is MNHNY and CDR2 is SVGAGI in the germline V gene (reference sequence). CDR3 residues: CASSYGAEEQFF. DNA of the CDR3: TGTGCCAGCAGTTACGGGGCGGAGGAGCAGTTCTTC.

With regard to this clone: The same CDR3 arises from other DNA sequences in this sample as well. The rearrangement joins TRBV7-9 to TRBJ2-5; tentatively, D is TRBD1 (6 bases). Per germline, CDR1 SEHNR and CDR2 FQNEAQ (reference sequence). V was cut by 1 base and J by 2 bases, with 8 bases left in between. The CDR3 sequence is 14 residues long. CDR3 DNA: TGTGCCAGCAGCTTAGAGGGACAACAAGAGACCCAGTACTTC. It encodes CASSLEGQQETQYF.